This TCR beta chain was sequenced during a study of T cells in narcolepsy. Overall study context: Healthy controls were enrolled alongside patients with narcolepsy type 1 or type 2.

To note about this clone: Its target is not known.

Repertoires were generated with immunoSEQ multiplex PCR, while TCRdb's copy carries only in-frame clones and drops some. Here the sample spans about 33,000 clones, approximately 80% being singletons. Study observations and caveats: Same-patient CSF and blood CD4+ T cell clonotypes included HCRT-specific and TRIB2-specific autoreactive ones. Healthy controls reportedly lacked the autoreactive clonotypes serially found in patients' blood.

Trimming stripped 2 bases from V and 8 bases from J, with 12 bases between. Germline CDR1 KGHSH, CDR2 LQKENI. This CDR3 contains 14 residues. Sequencing used CD45RA- memory CD4+ T cells from PBMCs. The rearrangement links TRBV18 to TRBJ1-4; D not certain. The TCR was taken from a human donor with narcolepsy. CDR3 DNA: TGTGCCAGCTCACCAGAGGTGGTGGGAGAAAAACTGTTTTTT. It yields the protein CASSPEVVGEKLFF.